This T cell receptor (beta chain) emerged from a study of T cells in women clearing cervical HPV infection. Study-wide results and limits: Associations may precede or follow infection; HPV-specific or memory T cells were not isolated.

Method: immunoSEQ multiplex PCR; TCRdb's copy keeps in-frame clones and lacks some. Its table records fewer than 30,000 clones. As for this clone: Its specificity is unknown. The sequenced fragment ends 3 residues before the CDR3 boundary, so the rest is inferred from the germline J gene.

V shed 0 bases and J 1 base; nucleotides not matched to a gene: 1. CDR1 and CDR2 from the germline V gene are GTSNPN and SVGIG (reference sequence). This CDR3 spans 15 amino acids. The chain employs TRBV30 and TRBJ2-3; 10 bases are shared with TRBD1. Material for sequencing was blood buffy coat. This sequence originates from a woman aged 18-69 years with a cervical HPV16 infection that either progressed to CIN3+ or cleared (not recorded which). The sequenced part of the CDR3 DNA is TGTGCCTGGAGTGTAGGGACAGGGGGCACAGATACG. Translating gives CAWSVGTGGTDT. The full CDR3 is CAWSVGTGGTDTQYF. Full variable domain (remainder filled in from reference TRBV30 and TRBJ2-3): SQTIHQWPATLVQPVGSPLSLECTVEGTSNPNLYWYRQAAGRGLQLLFYSVGIGQISSEVPQNLSASRPQDRQFILSSKKLLLSDSGFYLCAWSVGTGGTDTQYFGPGTRLTVL.